These 29 T cell receptor beta chains were all obtained from the same sample, sequenced in a study of T cell responses to AZD1222 COVID-19 vaccine. Measured with immunoSEQ multiplex PCR; TCRdb has only the in-frame clones, and not every one. This sample carries some 130,000 clones, about 88% of them seen once, and the ten largest clones take around 20%. The material was peripheral blood, obtained on day 0 of MenACWY control vaccination. The source is an adult in good health.

The chain couples TRBV5-1 to TRBJ1-2; 9 bases line up with TRBD1. Germline-derived CDR1 and CDR2 are SGHRS and YFSETQ. The CDR3 sequence is 17 residues long. V was pared by 3 bases and J by 6 bases, with 15 bases of the junction left unmatched. DNA of the CDR3: TGCGCCAGCAGCTCCAGTTTGCCGACCGGGACAGGGAATGGCTACACCTTC. Its protein product is CASSSSLPTGTGNGYTF.

CDR3 protein: CASSLGQGTYEQYF. The CDR3, as DNA: TGTGCCAGCAGTTTGGGTCAGGGGACGTACGAGCAGTACTTC. The chain uses TRBV28 and TRBJ2-7; D is perhaps TRBD1 (6 bases). The CDR3 consists of 14 residues. Germline V gene lookup returns CDR1 MDHEN and CDR2 SYDVKM. The V gene lost 3 bases and the J gene lost 4 bases, with 13 bases spanning the gap.

V and J are TRBV5-1 and TRBJ2-7, with 9 bases aligning to TRBD1. CDR1 and CDR2 from the germline V gene are SGHRS and YFSETQ. The length of the CDR3 is 15 residues. J lost 4 bases, V lost 4 bases, and 9 bases had no gene match. This CDR3 is CASSLRDRVVYEQYF. The CDR3 coding sequence is TGCGCCAGCAGCCTGCGGGACAGGGTTGTTTACGAGCAGTACTTC.

This rearrangement joins TRBV5-6 to TRBJ2-5; weak D call: TRBD1 (5 bases). The CDR3 totals 14 residues. Deletions cut 7 bases from V and 5 bases from J, with 18 bases between. The germline V gene encodes CDR1 SGHDT and CDR2 YYEEEE. This CDR3 reads CASLTGAQLETQYF. The CDR3 DNA reads TGTGCCAGCTTGACTGGGGCCCAGTTGGAGACCCAGTACTTC. The full variable domain, with the rest looked up from reference TRBV5-6 and TRBJ2-5, is DAGVTQSPTHLIKTRGQQVTLRCSPKSGHDTVSWYQQALGQGPQFIFQYYEEEERQRGNFPDRFSGHQFPNYSSELNVNALLLGDSALYLCASLTGAQLETQYFGPGTRLLVL.

V usage is TRBV4-2 and J usage is TRBJ2-3; 8 positions match TRBD2. The CDR3 has 15 residues. Germline trimming cut 2 bases from V and 4 bases from J; bases unmatched to any gene: 5. The germline gives CDR1 LGHNA, CDR2 YNFKEQ. As DNA, the CDR3 is TGTGCCAGCAGCCAACCGGAGCGGGAGTCAGATACGCAGTATTTT. Amino acids: CASSQPERESDTQYF.

V and J are TRBV24-1 and TRBJ2-1; 11 nucleotides align to TRBD2. Germline V gene lookup returns CDR1 KGHDR and CDR2 SFDVKD. This CDR3 is 15 amino acids long. The J segment lost 5 bases and the V segment lost 4 bases, leaving 3 bases of the junction unmatched. This CDR3 reads CATSDPGLADNEQFF. The CDR3 nucleotides are TGTGCCACCAGTGACCCGGGACTAGCGGACAATGAGCAGTTCTTC.

The V and J genes are TRBV28 and TRBJ1-4, with D hard to call. The germline V and J ends were trimmed by 7 bases and 4 bases, with 13 bases remaining between them. The CDR3 contains 14 residues. Germline V gene data show CDR1 as MDHEN and CDR2 as SYDVKM. The CDR3 bases are TGTGCCAGCACCGCCGGGCCAAGTAATGAAAAACTGTTTTTT. Its protein product is CASTAGPSNEKLFF.

The chain is built from TRBV19 and TRBJ2-5; 7 nucleotides agree with TRBD1. The CDR3 runs to 15 residues. Germline V CDR1 and CDR2: LNHDA, SQIVND (reference sequence). The trim removed 3 bases at V and 7 bases at J, leaving 11 bases unmatched. CDR3: CASSIRGGQAATQYF. In DNA form, the CDR3 reads TGTGCCAGTAGTATCAGGGGTGGACAGGCGGCGACCCAGTACTTC.

The chain links TRBV2 to TRBJ1-5; D unclear. From germline, CDR1 is SNHLY and CDR2 FYNNEI. The CDR3 extends over 13 amino acids. Trimming took 8 bases from V and 4 from J, leaving 12 bases between them. The CDR3 reads CASGKEGNQPQHF. The CDR3 nucleotides are TGTGCCAGCGGGAAGGAGGGTAATCAGCCCCAGCATTTT.

This clone has just a few counts. V is TRBV12-3 or TRBV12-4 and J is TRBJ1-1; no definite D call. The CDR3 spans 12 residues. The V gene lost 5 bases and the J gene lost 9 bases, with 13 bases spanning the gap. The CDR3 reads CASSQERGQAFF. The CDR3 coding sequence is TGTGCCAGCAGTCAGGAGCGGGGTCAAGCTTTCTTT.

This clone was recorded only once. The V gene is TRBV6-1, the J gene TRBJ2-4; D might be TRBD2 (6 bases). CDR3 length: 16 amino acids. Germline values: CDR1 MNHNS, CDR2 SASEGT. Trimming cost V 2 bases and J 0 bases, with 11 bases left between them. CDR3 in amino acids: CASSEMGLLAKNIQYF. The CDR3 region has the DNA TGTGCCAGCAGTGAAATGGGACTTCTAGCCAAAAACATTCAGTACTTC.

This clone came up once. The chain links TRBV19 to TRBJ2-3; 11 bases align to TRBD2. The CDR3 is 16 residues long. The germline V gene encodes CDR1 LNHDA and CDR2 SQIVND (reference sequence). Trimming at V came to 5 bases and at J to 6 bases, leaving 10 bases not matched to a gene. CDR3: CASSPPLAGVPDTQYF. The DNA for the CDR3 is TGTGCCAGTAGTCCCCCACTAGCGGGAGTACCTGATACGCAGTATTTT.

The chain uses TRBV28 and TRBJ1-2; D call uncertain. V was trimmed by 7 bases and J by 4 bases, leaving 10 bases between them. The CDR3 contains 12 residues. Germline values: CDR1 MDHEN, CDR2 SYDVKM. CDR3 protein: CASTPGVYGYTF. CDR3 nucleotides: TGTGCCAGCACGCCCGGGGTCTATGGCTACACCTTC.

V is TRBV9 and J is TRBJ2-1; D gene uncertain. Trimming cost V 0 bases and J 2 bases, with 9 bases left between them. CDR1 and CDR2 (germline): SGDLS, YYNGEE. The CDR3 is 15 residues long. The CDR3 is CASSVGGRTYNEQFF. The DNA for the CDR3 is TGTGCCAGCAGCGTAGGTGGAAGGACCTACAATGAGCAGTTCTTC.

The chain carries TRBV5-4 and TRBJ2-7, with TRBD2 matching 14 bases. The V gene's germline CDR1 is SGHNT and CDR2 YYREEE (reference sequence). V was clipped by 4 bases and J by 3 bases; unmatched bases: 18. This CDR3 region has 20 residues. The CDR3 here is CASSDLTGTSGSWGLYEQYF. The CDR3 DNA reads as TGTGCCAGCAGCGATTTGACCGGGACTAGCGGGAGTTGGGGCCTCTACGAGCAGTACTTC. The full variable domain, rest sourced from reference TRBV5-4 and TRBJ2-7, is ETGVTQSPTHLIKTRGQQVTLRCSSQSGHNTVSWYQQALGQGPQFIFQYYREEENGRGNFPPRFSGLQFPNYSSELNVNALELDDSALYLCASSDLTGTSGSWGLYEQYFGPGTRLTVT.

This chain joins TRBV30 and TRBJ2-7; 8 nucleotides line up with TRBD2. Per the germline V gene, CDR1 is GTSNPN and CDR2 is SVGIG (reference sequence). V was pared by 4 bases and J by 3 bases, with 8 bases of the junction left unmatched. The CDR3 contains 14 residues. CDR3 sequence reads: CAWTPLAEVYEQYF. CDR3 nucleotide sequence: TGTGCCTGGACCCCACTAGCGGAAGTCTACGAGCAGTACTTC.

This clone was detected once. This chain uses TRBV11-2 with TRBJ1-1; tentatively, D is TRBD1 (5 bases). This CDR3 is 15 amino acids long. Germline values: CDR1 SGHAT, CDR2 FQNNGV. V gave up 1 base and J gave up 2 bases, with 11 bases separating them. This CDR3 reads CASSLAGQGNTEAFF. CDR3 DNA: TGTGCCAGCAGCTTAGCAGGGCAGGGAAACACTGAAGCTTTCTTT.

V usage is TRBV11-2 and J usage is TRBJ2-4; tentatively, D is TRBD2 (7 bases). The germline V gene has CDR1 SGHAT and CDR2 FQNNGV. The CDR3 loop spans 18 amino acids. V shed 5 bases and J shed 0 bases, with 20 bases lying between them. CDR3 DNA sequence: TGTGCCAGCAGCACACGAGGGGGGGTTGAACTAGCCAAAAACATTCAGTACTTC. It translates to CASSTRGGVELAKNIQYF.

The gene calls are TRBV27 and TRBJ2-7, with D possibly being TRBD2 (5 bases). Trimming stripped 6 bases from V and 3 bases from J, with 18 bases between. The germline CDR1 and CDR2 sequences are MNHEY and SMNVEV (reference sequence). The CDR3 has 15 residues. The CDR3 loop is CASRLGALEGYEQYF. The CDR3 bases are TGTGCCAGCAGGCTAGGAGCGCTTGAGGGCTACGAGCAGTACTTC.

This clone was detected once. J is TRBJ2-1 and V is TRBV7-8, with D unresolved. V lost 2 bases, J lost 8 bases, and 13 bases lay in between. The CDR3 runs 14 residues. Germline CDR1 SGHVS, CDR2 FQNEAQ. CDR3 nucleotide sequence: TGTGCCAGCAGCTTATTTCAAGGTTACCATGAGCAGTTCTTC. Its protein is CASSLFQGYHEQFF.

The chain's CDR3 is CASSFEGDDGYTF. Here the CDR3 DNA reads TGCGCCAGCAGCTTTGAGGGGGATGATGGCTACACCTTC. This rearrangement joins TRBV5-1 to TRBJ1-2; a weak D match, TRBD1 (6 bases). Germline lookup yields CDR1 SGHRS and CDR2 YFSETQ. CDR3 length equals 13 residues. Trimming shortened V by 2 bases and J by 6 bases, and 11 bases separated the two germline ends.

Only a few counts were recorded for this clone. The V call is TRBV3-1 (or the pseudogene TRBV3-2), the J call TRBJ2-5; D is unresolved. This CDR3 is built from 12 residues. The germline V gene encodes CDR1 LGHDT and CDR2 YNNKEL (reference sequence). V was cut by 3 bases and J by 0 bases, with 2 bases left in between. The CDR3 here is CASSHNQETQYF. The DNA of the CDR3 is TGTGCCAGCAGCCACAACCAAGAGACCCAGTACTTC.

The chain uses TRBV9 and TRBJ1-1, with 8 positions matching TRBD1. CDR1 SGDLS and CDR2 YYNGEE come from the germline V gene. With 0 bases clipped from V and 0 bases from J, the junction kept 4 bases outside the gene matches. This CDR3 has 16 amino acids. CDR3 loop: CASSVGTGSMNTEAFF. CDR3 bases: TGTGCCAGCAGCGTAGGGACAGGGTCCATGAACACTGAAGCTTTCTTT.

The chain carries TRBV7-3 and TRBJ1-2; a weak D match, TRBD1 (6 bases). Germline V gene data show CDR1 as SGHTA and CDR2 as FQGTGA. V lost 3 bases, J lost 2 bases, and 7 bases lay in between. This CDR3 region has 13 residues. In nucleotides, the CDR3 is TGTGCCAGCAGCTTCACAGGGAACTATGGCTACACCTTC. Translation gives CASSFTGNYGYTF.

The V gene is TRBV5-1, the J gene TRBJ1-1, with a possible D match to TRBD1 (5 bases). The CDR3 runs 13 residues. Germline values: CDR1 SGHRS, CDR2 YFSETQ. V was pared by 0 bases and J by 11 bases, with 14 bases between. CDR3: CASSLVAGRGAFF. Written as DNA, the CDR3 is TGCGCCAGCAGCTTGGTGGCGGGGAGGGGCGCTTTCTTT.

The V and J genes are TRBV29-1 and TRBJ2-6, with D possibly being TRBD2 (5 bases). The germline V gene encodes CDR1 SQVTM and CDR2 ANQGSEA. CDR3 length: 13 amino acids. V was pared by 7 bases and J by 2 bases, with 9 bases between. The CDR3 protein is CSAGGAGANVLTF. CDR3 nucleotides: TGCAGCGCAGGAGGTGCTGGGGCCAACGTCCTGACTTTC.

The rearrangement uses TRBV18 and TRBJ1-5; no reliable D call. The germline gives CDR1 KGHSH, CDR2 LQKENI. V lost 6 bases, J lost 0 bases, and 12 bases lay in between. The CDR3 spans 15 residues. The CDR3 DNA reads as TGTGCCAGCTCCCAATCCAGTCTTAGCAATCAGCCCCAGCATTTT. Translating it yields CASSQSSLSNQPQHF. Drawing the rest from reference TRBV18 and TRBJ1-5, the complete variable domain is NAGVMQNPRHLVRRRGQEARLRCSPMKGHSHVYWYRQLPEEGLKFMVYLQKENIIDESGMPKERFSAEFPKEGPSILRIQQVVRGDSAAYFCASSQSSLSNQPQHFGDGTRLSIL.

The chain uses TRBV4-1 and TRBJ1-2; TRBD1 is a possible D gene (5 bases). The CDR3 length is 15 residues. Trimming removed 2 bases at V and 8 bases at J, with 18 bases between. CDR1 is MGHRA, CDR2 YSYEKL, per germline. The CDR3 here is CASSQPPGRITGYTF. Here the CDR3 DNA reads TGCGCCAGCAGCCAACCGCCGGGACGGATAACGGGCTACACCTTC.

The chain uses TRBV7-2 and TRBJ2-7; possible D gene TRBD2, 6 bases. Trimming removed 8 bases from V and 2 bases from J, with 19 bases in between. CDR1 is SGHTA and CDR2 is FQGNSA in the germline V gene. The CDR3 is 15 amino acids. Here the CDR3 DNA reads TGTGCCAGCCGTCTTTTTCCGGGCGGGACCTACGAGCAGTACTTC. Residues: CASRLFPGGTYEQYF.